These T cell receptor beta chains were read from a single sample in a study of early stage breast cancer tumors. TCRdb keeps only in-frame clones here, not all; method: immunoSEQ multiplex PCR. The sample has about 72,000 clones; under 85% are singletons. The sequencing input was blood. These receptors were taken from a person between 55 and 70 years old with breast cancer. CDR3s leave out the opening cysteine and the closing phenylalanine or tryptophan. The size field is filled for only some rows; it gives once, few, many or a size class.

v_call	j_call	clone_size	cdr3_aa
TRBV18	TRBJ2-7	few	ASSPDSYEQY
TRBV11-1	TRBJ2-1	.	ASSLRGGYYNEQF
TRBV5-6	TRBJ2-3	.	ASSPLDFSTDTQY
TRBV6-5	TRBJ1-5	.	ASSYYSGQPQH
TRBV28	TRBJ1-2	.	ASSFPGNYGYT
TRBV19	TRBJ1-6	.	ASSIEAHGIDSPLH
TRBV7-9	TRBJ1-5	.	ASSSVGSSNQPQH
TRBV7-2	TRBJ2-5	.	ASSFAGSQETQY
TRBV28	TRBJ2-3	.	ASSPGTLTDTQY
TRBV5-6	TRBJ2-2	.	ASSPWTPGTGELF
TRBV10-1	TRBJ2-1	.	ASSESSEGYNEQF
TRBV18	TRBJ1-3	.	ASSPVTGENTIY
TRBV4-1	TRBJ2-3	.	ASSQGMRGGRTDTQY
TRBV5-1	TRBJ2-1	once	ASSQTPGLAHNEQF
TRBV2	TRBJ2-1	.	ASIRGGGPYNEQF
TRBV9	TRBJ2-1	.	ASSVDPPSGVRWEQF
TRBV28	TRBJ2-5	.	ASSSRSGPKETQY
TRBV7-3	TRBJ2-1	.	ASSLWPGGLEEQF
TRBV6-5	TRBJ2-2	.	ASSYILFTRTGELF
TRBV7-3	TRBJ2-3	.	ASSLRLPPDTQY
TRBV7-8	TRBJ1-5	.	ASSLGTGGHQPQH
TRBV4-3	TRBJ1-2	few	ASSQVSGGYT
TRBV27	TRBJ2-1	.	ASTSLAGGPLNEQF
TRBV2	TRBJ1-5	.	ASKQGGNNQPQH
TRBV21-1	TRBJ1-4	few	ASRHLGF
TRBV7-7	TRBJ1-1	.	ASSFSQNTEAF
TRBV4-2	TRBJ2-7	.	ASSQEGPEQY
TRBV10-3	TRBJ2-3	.	AITGGGSTDTQY
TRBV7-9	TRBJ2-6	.	ASSLAWDRLPGANVLT
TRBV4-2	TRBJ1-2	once	ASSQGAFERGYT
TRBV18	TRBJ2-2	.	ASSPKTGRQNEMELF
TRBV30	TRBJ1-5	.	AWSGQVNQPQH
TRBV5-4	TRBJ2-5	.	ASSVGPIETQY
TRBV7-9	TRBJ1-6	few	ASSLEGPQTLH
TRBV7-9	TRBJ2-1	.	ASSSAGYNEQF
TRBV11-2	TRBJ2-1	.	ASSPRGSGVAENEQF
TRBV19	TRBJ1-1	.	ASRDTGWSEAF
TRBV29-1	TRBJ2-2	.	SATQNTGELF
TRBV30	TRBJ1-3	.	ASRRPDGAGNTIY
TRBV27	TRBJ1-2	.	ASRQGSYGYT
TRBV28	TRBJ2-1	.	ASSFEAGGPNNEQF
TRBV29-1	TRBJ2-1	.	SFSSNNEQF
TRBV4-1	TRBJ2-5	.	ASSQENGGEETQY
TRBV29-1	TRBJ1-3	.	SMRTGAHSGNTIY
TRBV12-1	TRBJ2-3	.	ASSYTATRLAGGTSTDTQY
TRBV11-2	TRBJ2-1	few	ASRPLGQGAREQF
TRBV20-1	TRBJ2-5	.	SARTVETQY
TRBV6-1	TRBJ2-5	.	ASSQNPETQY
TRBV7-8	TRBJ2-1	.	ASSFPGFEQF
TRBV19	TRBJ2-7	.	ATRTVAGGRSYEQY
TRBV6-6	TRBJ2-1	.	ASTGLDDEQF